This T cell receptor beta chain appears in the sequencing data of a study of T cell responses to AZD1222 COVID-19 vaccine. Study-level points and caveats: The span of vaccine-associated CD4 TCRs extended across spike, with dominance at 160-218 and 743-854.

Measured with immunoSEQ multiplex PCR; TCRdb has only the in-frame clones, and not every one. There are roughly 40,000 clones in the sample; 90% occur only once, and about two fifths lies in the top ten. V was pared by 2 bases and J by 7 bases, with 2 bases of the junction left unmatched. This CDR3 has 13 residues. Germline CDR1 is MNHNS and CDR2 is SASEGT. Concerning this clone itself: Antigen unknown.

V usage is TRBV6-1 and J usage is TRBJ2-1; 7 nucleotides match TRBD2. Specimen: peripheral blood, collected 28 days after the second AZD1222 dose. This TCR was sampled from an adult who received the AZD1222 COVID-19 vaccine. The CDR3 is CASSEQRGNEQFF. The CDR3 nucleotides read TGTGCCAGCAGTGAACAGCGGGGTAATGAGCAGTTCTTC.